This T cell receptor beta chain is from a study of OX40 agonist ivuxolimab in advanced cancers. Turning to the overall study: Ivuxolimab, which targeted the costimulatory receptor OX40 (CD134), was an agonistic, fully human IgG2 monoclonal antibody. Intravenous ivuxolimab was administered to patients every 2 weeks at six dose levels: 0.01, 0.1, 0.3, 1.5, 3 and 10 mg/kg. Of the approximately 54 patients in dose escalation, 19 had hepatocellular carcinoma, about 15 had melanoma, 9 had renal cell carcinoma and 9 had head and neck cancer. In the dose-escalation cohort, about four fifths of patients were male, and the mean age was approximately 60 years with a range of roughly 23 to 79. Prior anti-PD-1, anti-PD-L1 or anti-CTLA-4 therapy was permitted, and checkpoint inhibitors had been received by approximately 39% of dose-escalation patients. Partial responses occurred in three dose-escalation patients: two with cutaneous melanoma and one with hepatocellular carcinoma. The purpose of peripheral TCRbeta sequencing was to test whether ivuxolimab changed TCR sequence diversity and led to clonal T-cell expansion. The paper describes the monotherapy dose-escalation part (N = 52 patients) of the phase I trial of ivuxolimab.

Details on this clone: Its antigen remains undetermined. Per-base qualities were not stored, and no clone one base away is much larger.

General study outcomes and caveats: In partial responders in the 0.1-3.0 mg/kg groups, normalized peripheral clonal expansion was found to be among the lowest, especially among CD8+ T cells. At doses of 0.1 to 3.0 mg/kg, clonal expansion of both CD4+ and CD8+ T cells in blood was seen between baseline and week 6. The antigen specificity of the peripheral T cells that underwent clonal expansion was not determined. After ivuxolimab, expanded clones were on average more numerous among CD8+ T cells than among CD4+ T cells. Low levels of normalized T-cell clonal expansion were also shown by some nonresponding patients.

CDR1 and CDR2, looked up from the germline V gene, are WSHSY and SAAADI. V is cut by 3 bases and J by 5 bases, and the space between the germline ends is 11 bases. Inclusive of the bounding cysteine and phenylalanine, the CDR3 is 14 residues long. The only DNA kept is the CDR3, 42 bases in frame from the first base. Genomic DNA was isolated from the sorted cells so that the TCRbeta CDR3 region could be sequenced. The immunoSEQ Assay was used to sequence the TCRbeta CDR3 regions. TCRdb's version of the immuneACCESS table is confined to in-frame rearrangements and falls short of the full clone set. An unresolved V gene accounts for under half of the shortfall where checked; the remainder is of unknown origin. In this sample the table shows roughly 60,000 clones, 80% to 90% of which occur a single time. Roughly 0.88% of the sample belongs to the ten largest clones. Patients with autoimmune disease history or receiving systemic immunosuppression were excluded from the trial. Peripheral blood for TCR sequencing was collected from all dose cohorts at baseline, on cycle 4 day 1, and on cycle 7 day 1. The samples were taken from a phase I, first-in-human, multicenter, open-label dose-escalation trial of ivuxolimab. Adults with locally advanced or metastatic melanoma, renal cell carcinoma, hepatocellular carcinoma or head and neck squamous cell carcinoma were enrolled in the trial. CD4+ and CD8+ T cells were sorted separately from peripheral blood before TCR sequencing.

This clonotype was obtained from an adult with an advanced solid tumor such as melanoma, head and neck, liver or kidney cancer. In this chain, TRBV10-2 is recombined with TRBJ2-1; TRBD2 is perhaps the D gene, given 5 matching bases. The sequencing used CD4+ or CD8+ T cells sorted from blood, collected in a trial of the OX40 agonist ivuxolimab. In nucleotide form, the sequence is TGCGCCAGCAGTGATTCTAGCTACCACAATGAGCAGTTCTTC. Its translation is CASSDSSYHNEQFF.